This T cell receptor (beta chain) emerged from a study of blood T cell repertoires in COVID-19. On the study more broadly: Collection of acute and convalescent COVID-19 samples took place in the United States, Italy and Spain. T cells, B-cell-depleted T cells, or PBMCs supplied cDNA or gDNA.

Per the original methods: Researchers report that nucleated cell counts were estimated from reference gene primer amplification. Method: immunoSEQ multiplex PCR; TCRdb's copy keeps in-frame clones and lacks some. V and J calls and clone size come straight from that table; D and trimming were deduced from the DNA. The sample records hundreds of thousands of clones, over 75% being singletons. The receptor was derived from a woman aged 50 to 60 who had recovered from COVID-19. The sample comprised peripheral blood.

The CDR3 bases are TGTGCCAGCAGTTTATGGTTACAGGGTAGGGATACGCAGTATTTT. Its translation is CASSLWLQGRDTQYF. The chain combines TRBV28 with TRBJ2-3; D might be TRBD1 (6 bases). V was pared by 0 bases and J by 6 bases, with 13 bases between. CDR3 length equals 15 residues. Germline loops: CDR1 MDHEN, CDR2 SYDVKM.